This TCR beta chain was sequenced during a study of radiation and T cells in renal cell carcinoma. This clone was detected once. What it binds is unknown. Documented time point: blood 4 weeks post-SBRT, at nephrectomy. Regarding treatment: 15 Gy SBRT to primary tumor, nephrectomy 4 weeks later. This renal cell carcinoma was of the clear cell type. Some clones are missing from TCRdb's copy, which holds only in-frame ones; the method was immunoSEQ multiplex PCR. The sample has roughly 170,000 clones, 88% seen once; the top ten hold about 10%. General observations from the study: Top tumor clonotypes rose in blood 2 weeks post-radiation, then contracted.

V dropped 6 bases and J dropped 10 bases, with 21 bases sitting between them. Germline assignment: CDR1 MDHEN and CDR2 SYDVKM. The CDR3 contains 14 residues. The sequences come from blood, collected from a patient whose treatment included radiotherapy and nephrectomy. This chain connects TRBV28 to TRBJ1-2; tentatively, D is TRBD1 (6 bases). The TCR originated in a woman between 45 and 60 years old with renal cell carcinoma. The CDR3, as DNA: TGTGCCAGCAGCCCGTCTCGGGGGGCTACTACCTACACCTTC. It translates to CASSPSRGATTYTF.